The 6 T cell receptor beta chains below come from one sample, sequenced in a study of T-cell reconstitution after alpha-beta-depleted transplantation in children. Unique molecular identifiers featured in how the TCRbeta library was prepared. TCRdb re-analysed the PCR reads in MiXCR, keeping a single row per CDR3 protein. In the table there are roughly 240,000 distinct CDR3 sequences, roughly 8.2% of which are singletons. The input for sequencing was PBMCs, mostly from graft donor cells, taken 180 days after TCRalphabeta/CD19-depleted stem cell transplant. The receptor set was obtained from a male patient between 5 and 17 years old who had a stem cell transplant for acute lymphoblastic leukemia, so the T cells may come from the graft donor.

This clonotype was recorded many times. The J gene is TRBJ2-5, the V gene TRBV3-1; TRBD1 matches 7 bases. V shed 1 base, J shed 1 base, and the junction held 0 bases outside the gene matches. The CDR3 spans 14 residues. The germline gives CDR1 LGHDT, CDR2 YNNKEL (reference sequence). CDR3 DNA sequence: TGTGCCAGCAGCCAAGCAGGGGGCCAAGAGACCCAGTACTTC. Protein: CASSQAGGQETQYF.

This clonotype was found many times. This chain uses TRBV7-9 with TRBJ1-1; D gene ambiguous. CDR1 is SEHNR and CDR2 is FQNEAQ in the germline V gene (reference sequence). CDR3 size: 13 residues. V dropped 2 bases and J dropped 4 bases, with 8 bases sitting between them. This chain's CDR3 is CASSLTDITEAFF. The CDR3 DNA follows: TGTGCCAGCAGCTTAACCGACATCACTGAAGCTTTCTTT.

In its sample, this clonotype was seen many times. The chain recombines TRBV27 with TRBJ1-4, with 10 bases fitting TRBD1. The V and J ends lost 7 bases and 8 bases, in that order; junction bases with no gene match: 13. Germline CDR1 MNHEY, CDR2 SMNVEV (reference sequence). The CDR3 has 16 amino acids. The CDR3 spells CASTSRDRGGREKLFF. The CDR3 nucleotides are TGTGCCAGCACTTCCCGGGACAGGGGAGGGAGGGAAAAACTGTTTTTT.

This clonotype was detected many times. The rearrangement joins TRBV10-3 to TRBJ1-2; TRBD1 aligns across 8 bases. CDR3 size: 13 residues. Looked up from germline, CDR1 is ENHRY and CDR2 is SYGVKD. After removal of 4 bases from V and 6 bases from J, the junction contained 4 bases not matched to a gene. CDR3 sequence (DNA): TGTGCCATCAGTGCCCAGGGGGCTGATGGCTACACCTTC. This sequence encodes CAISAQGADGYTF.

This clonotype came up a few times. V gene TRBV18 combines with J gene TRBJ2-5, with D maybe TRBD2 (6 bases). The germline CDR1 and CDR2 sequences are KGHSH and LQKENI. V was shortened by 1 base and J by 4 bases, with 16 bases between the two germline ends. The CDR3 extends over 16 amino acids. The CDR3 loop reads CASSPRRGMFGETQYF. CDR3 nucleotide sequence: TGTGCCAGCTCACCACGTCGGGGGATGTTCGGAGAGACCCAGTACTTC.

This clonotype was recorded at least ten times. V and J are TRBV29-1 and TRBJ2-7; D gene ambiguous. Trimming removed 2 bases at V and 7 bases at J, with 9 bases between. The V gene's germline CDR1 is SQVTM and CDR2 ANQGSEA. This CDR3 is built from 11 residues. This chain's CDR3 is CSVESPREQYF. The CDR3 DNA sequence: TGCAGCGTTGAATCCCCCAGGGAGCAGTACTTC.